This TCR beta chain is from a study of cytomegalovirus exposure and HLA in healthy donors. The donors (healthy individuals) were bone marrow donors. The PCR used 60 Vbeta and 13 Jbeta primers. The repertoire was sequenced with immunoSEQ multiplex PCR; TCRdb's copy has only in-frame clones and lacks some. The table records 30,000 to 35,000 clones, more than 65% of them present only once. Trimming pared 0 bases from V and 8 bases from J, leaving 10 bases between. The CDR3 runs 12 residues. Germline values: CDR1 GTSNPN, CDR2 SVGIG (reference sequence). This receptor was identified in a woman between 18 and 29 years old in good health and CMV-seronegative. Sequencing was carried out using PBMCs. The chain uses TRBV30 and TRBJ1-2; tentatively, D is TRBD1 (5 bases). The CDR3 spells CAWSVTGRGYTF. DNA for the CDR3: TGTGCCTGGAGTGTAACAGGCCGGGGCTACACCTTC.